This TCR beta chain was sequenced in a study of control samples from healthy donors and cancer patients. Generated by immunoSEQ multiplex PCR, the TCRdb table keeps only in-frame clones and is missing some. The sample lists around 90,000 clones; 85% were seen once. The receptor's source is a man younger than 40 in good health. Sequences were obtained from blood.

CDR3: CASSDRSGNQPQHF. The CDR3 DNA sequence: TGTGCCAGTAGTGACAGGAGCGGCAATCAGCCCCAGCATTTT. The chain couples TRBV19 to TRBJ1-5, with D possibly being TRBD1 (6 bases). The CDR3 is 14 amino acids. The germline V and J ends were trimmed by 5 bases and 2 bases, with 10 bases remaining between them. The germline CDR1 and CDR2 sequences are LNHDA and SQIVND (reference sequence).